This T cell receptor beta chain was obtained from a study of blood T cell repertoires in COVID-19. Study details: Samples came from the United States, Italy and Spain, spanning acute and convalescent COVID-19. In each case, the material was cDNA or gDNA derived from T cells, B-cell-depleted T cells, or PBMCs.

As handled by the study authors: Estimation of nucleated cell counts relied on the amplification of reference gene primers. Clones were read by immunoSEQ multiplex PCR, and TCRdb kept only the in-frame ones, dropping some. V, J and clone size are those of that table, while D and trimming were read from the DNA. In the table there are 130,000 to 150,000 clones, almost 90% of which are singletons. With V trimmed by 5 bases and J by 7 bases, 11 bases remained unmatched. The CDR3 consists of 15 residues. Germline lookup yields CDR1 MNHNY and CDR2 SVGAGI (reference sequence). The V call is TRBV6-6, the J call TRBJ1-2, with 9 bases that match TRBD1. This TCR was recovered from a human donor in a cohort sampled during active COVID-19. The material sequenced was peripheral blood. The CDR3 nucleotides read TGTGCCAGCAGTCCCACCGCCGGACAGGGGAGTGGCTACACCTTC. Encoded protein: CASSPTAGQGSGYTF.